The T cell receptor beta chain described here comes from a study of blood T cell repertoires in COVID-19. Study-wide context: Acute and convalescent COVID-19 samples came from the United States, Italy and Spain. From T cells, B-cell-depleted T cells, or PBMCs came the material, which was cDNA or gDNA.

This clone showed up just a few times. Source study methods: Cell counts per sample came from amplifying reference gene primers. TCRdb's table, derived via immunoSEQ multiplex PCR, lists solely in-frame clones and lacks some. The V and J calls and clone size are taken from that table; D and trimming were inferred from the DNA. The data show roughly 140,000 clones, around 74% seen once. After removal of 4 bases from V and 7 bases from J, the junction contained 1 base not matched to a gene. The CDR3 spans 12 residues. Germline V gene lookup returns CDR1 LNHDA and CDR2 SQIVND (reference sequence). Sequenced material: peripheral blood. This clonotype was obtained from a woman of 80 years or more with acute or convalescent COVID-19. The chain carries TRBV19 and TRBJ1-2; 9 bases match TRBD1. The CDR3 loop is CASSTGQGGYTF. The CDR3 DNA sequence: TGTGCCAGTAGTACGGGACAGGGTGGCTACACCTTC.